This T cell receptor (beta chain) appears in the sequencing data of a study of CD8 T cells in ankylosing spondylitis. Each CDR3 protein is one row after TCRdb ran MiXCR on the 5' RACE reads. The sample includes over 600,000 distinct CDR3 sequences, around a fifth of them seen just once. Germline CDR1 reads SGDLS; CDR2 reads YYNGEE. With 4 bases clipped from V and 4 bases from J, the junction kept 3 bases outside the gene matches. This CDR3 has 14 residues. A word on this clonotype: Its target is unknown.

General study results and limits: Seemingly distinctive of ankylosing spondylitis blood was a TCR beta motif formed by eight highly homologous variants.

Material for sequencing was blood, either unsorted or a sorted T cell fraction (not recorded which). The gene calls are TRBV9 and TRBJ2-3; 10 bases match TRBD2. The TCR originated in a male donor with ankylosing spondylitis. The CDR3 here is CASSSGLAADTQYF. The CDR3 region has the DNA TGTGCCAGCAGCTCCGGACTAGCGGCAGATACGCAGTATTTT.